Included here is one T cell receptor beta chain sequence, with context. As handled by the study authors: Reference gene primer amplification gave estimated nucleated cell counts. Some clones are missing from TCRdb's copy, which holds only in-frame ones; the method was immunoSEQ multiplex PCR. V and J calls and clone size are those listed in that table; D and trimming were worked out from the DNA. The table shows some 300,000 clones, with under 90% occurring only once. The data derive from a study of blood T cell repertoires in COVID-19. The germline V and J ends were trimmed by 3 bases and 10 bases, with 7 bases remaining between them. The CDR3 is 11 residues long. Germline assignment: CDR1 DFQATT and CDR2 SNEGSKA (reference sequence). Cohort allocation depended upon clinical history that participants reported.

This TCR was recovered from a man aged 25 to 40 who had recovered from COVID-19. Input material: PBMCs or T cells enriched from blood (not recorded which). The chain employs TRBV20-1 and TRBJ1-6; TRBD1 might be the D (5 bases). The CDR3 DNA reads TGCAGTGCTAGGGGGGGATCACCCCTCCACTTT. It translates to CSARGGSPLHF.